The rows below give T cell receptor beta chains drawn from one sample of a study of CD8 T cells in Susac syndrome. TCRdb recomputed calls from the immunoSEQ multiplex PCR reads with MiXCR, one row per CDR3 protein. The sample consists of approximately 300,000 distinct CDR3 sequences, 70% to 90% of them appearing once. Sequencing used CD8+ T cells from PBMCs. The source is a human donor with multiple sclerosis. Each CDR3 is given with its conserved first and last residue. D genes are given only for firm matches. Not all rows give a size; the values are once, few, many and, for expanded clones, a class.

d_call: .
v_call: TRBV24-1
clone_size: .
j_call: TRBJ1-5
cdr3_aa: CATSDFIQGPQHF
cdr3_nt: TGTGCCACCAGTGATTTCATTCAAGGGCCCCAGCATTTT

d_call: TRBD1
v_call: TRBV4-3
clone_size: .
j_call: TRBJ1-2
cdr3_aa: CASSQDFGQEVHGYTF
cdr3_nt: TGCGCCAGCAGCCAAGATTTTGGACAGGAGGTTCATGGCTACACCTTC

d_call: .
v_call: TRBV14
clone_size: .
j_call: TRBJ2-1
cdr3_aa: CASSQGSSVYNEQFF
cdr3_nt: TGTGCCAGCAGCCAAGGGAGTTCGGTCTACAATGAGCAGTTCTTC

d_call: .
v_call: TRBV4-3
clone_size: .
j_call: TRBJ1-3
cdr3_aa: CASSQEHYGGNTIYF
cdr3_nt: TGCGCCAGCAGCCAAGAGCACTATGGGGGAAACACCATATATTTT

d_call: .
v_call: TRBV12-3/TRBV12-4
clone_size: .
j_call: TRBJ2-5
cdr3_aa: CASSHDRLRETQYF
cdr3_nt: TGTGCCAGCAGTCACGACAGGCTCAGAGAGACCCAGTACTTC

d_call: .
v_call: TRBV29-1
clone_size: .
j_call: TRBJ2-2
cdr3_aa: CSAYRVTGELFF
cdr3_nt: TGCAGCGCGTACAGGGTCACCGGGGAGCTGTTTTTT

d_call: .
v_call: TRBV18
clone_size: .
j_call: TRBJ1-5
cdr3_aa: CASSPAEQRNQPQHF
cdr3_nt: TGTGCCAGCTCACCAGCAGAACAGCGCAATCAGCCCCAGCATTTT

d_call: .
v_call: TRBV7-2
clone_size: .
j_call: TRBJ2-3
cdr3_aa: CASSPGTRLVDTQYF
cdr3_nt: TGTGCCAGCAGCCCCGGGACTCGACTGGTGGATACGCAGTATTTT

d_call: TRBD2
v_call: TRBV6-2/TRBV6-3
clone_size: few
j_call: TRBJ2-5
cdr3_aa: CASSLSGKETQYF
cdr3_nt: TGTGCCAGCAGTTTGAGCGGGAAGGAGACCCAGTACTTC

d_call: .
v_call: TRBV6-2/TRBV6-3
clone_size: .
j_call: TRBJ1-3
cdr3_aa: CASSSGDRTSGNTIYF
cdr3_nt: TGTGCCAGCAGTTCGGGCGACAGGACCTCTGGAAACACCATATATTTT

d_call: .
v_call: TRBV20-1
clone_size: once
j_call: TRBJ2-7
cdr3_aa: CSARDSATGDRYEQYF
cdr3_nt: TGCAGTGCTAGAGATTCTGCAACGGGCGACCGCTACGAGCAGTACTTC

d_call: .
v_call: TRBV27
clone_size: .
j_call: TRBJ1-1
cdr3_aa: CASSFSPGPMNTEAFF
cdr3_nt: TGTGCCAGCAGTTTTAGCCCGGGGCCGATGAACACTGAAGCTTTCTTT

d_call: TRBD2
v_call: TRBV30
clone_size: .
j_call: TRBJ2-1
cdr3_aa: CAWSVGLADNEQFF
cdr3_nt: TGTGCCTGGAGTGTTGGACTAGCGGACAATGAGCAGTTCTTC

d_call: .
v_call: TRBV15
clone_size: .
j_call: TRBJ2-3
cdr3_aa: CATSGYIGSYTDTQYF
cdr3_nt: TGTGCCACCAGCGGTTATATCGGGAGTTACACAGATACGCAGTATTTT

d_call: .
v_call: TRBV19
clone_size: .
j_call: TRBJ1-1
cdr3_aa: CASGHGAVNTEAFF
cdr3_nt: TGTGCCAGTGGCCATGGGGCCGTGAACACTGAAGCTTTCTTT

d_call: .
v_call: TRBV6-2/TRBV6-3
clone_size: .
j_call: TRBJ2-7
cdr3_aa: CASSFSTRTSYEQYF
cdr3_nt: TGTGCCAGCAGTTTCTCGACACGGACCTCCTACGAGCAGTACTTC

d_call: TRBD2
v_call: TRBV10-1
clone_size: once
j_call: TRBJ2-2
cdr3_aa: CASSAPRLAAANTGELFF
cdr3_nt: TGCGCCAGCAGCGCCCCACGACTAGCTGCCGCGAACACCGGGGAGCTGTTTTTT

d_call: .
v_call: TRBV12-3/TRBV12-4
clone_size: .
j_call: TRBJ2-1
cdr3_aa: CASSSKSSYNEQFF
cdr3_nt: TGTGCCAGCAGTTCCAAGAGCTCCTACAATGAGCAGTTCTTC

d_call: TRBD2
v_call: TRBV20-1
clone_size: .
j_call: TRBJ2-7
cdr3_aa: CSAHLRGLAYEQYF
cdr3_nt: TGCAGTGCCCACCTCCGGGGACTAGCCTACGAGCAGTACTTC

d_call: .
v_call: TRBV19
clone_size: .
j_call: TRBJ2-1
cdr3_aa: CASSIVVNEQFF
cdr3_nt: TGTGCCAGTAGTATAGTGGTTAATGAGCAGTTCTTC

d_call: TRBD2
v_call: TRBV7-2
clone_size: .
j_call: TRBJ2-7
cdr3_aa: CASSLARGTSGPPYEQYF
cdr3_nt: TGTGCCAGCAGCTTAGCGCGGGGGACTAGCGGGCCCCCCTACGAGCAGTACTTC

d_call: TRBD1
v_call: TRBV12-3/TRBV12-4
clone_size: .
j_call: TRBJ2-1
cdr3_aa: CASSLEDRGNNEQFF
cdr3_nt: TGTGCCAGCAGTTTAGAAGACAGGGGAAACAATGAGCAGTTCTTC

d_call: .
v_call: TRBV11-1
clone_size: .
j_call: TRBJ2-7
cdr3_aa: CASSLTSPTYEQYF
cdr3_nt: TGTGCCAGCAGCTTAACTAGCCCTACCTACGAGCAGTACTTC

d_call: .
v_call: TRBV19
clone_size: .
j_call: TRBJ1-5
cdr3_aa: CATEPSGGHNQPQHF
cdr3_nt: TGTGCCACCGAGCCAAGCGGGGGCCACAATCAGCCCCAGCATTTT

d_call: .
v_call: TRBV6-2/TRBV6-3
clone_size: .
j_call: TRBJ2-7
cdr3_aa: CASNYAETADEQYF
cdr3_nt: TGTGCCAGCAATTACGCGGAGACAGCAGACGAGCAGTACTTT

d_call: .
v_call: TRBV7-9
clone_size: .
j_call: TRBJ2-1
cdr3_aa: CAEGDNEQFF
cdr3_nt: TGTGCCGAGGGGGACAATGAGCAGTTCTTC

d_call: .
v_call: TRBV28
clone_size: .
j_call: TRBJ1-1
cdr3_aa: CASSLGRVNTEAFF
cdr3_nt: TGTGCCAGCAGTTTAGGCCGAGTCAACACTGAAGCTTTCTTT

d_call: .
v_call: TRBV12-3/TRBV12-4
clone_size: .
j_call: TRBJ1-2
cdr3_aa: CASSFQPNYGYTF
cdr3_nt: TGTGCCAGCAGTTTTCAACCTAACTATGGCTACACCTTC

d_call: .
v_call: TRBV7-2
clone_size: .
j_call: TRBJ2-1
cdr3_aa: CASSPWTEREQFF
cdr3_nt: TGTGCCAGCAGCCCCTGGACCGAACGCGAGCAGTTCTTC

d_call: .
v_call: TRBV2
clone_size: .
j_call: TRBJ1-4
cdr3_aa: CASREDRLNEKLFF
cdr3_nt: TGTGCCAGCAGAGAGGACAGACTGAATGAAAAACTGTTTTTT

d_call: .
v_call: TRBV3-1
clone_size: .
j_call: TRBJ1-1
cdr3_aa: CASSQDPGTEAFF
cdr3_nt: TGTGCCAGCAGCCAAGATCCGGGCACTGAAGCTTTCTTT

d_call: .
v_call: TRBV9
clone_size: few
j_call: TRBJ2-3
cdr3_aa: CASSEVGPDTQYF
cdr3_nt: TGTGCCAGCAGCGAGGTTGGCCCAGATACGCAGTATTTT

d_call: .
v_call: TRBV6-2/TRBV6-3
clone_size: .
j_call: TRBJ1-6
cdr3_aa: CASSTRDISPLHF
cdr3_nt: TGTGCCAGCAGTACACGGGATATCTCACCCCTCCACTTT

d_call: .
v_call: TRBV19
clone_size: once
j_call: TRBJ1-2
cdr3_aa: CASREGGGYTF
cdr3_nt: TGTGCCAGTAGAGAGGGAGGTGGCTACACCTTC

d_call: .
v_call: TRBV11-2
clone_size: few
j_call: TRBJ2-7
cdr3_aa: CASRYSYEQYF
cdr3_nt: TGTGCCAGCAGATACTCCTACGAGCAGTACTTC

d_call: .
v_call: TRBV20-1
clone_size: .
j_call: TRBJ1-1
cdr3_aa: CSARAPLTPEAFF
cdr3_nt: TGCAGTGCTAGAGCCCCCCTGACACCTGAAGCTTTCTTT

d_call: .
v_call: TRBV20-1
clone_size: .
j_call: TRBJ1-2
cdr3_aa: CSAIPGLTIGYTF
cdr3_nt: TGCAGTGCTATCCCGGGTCTCACAATTGGCTACACCTTC

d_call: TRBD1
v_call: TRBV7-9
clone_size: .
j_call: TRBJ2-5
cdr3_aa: CASSTTGEETQYF
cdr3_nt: TGTGCCAGCAGCACGACAGGGGAAGAGACCCAGTACTTC

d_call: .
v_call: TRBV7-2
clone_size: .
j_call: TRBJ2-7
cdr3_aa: CASSLVSWTYEQYF
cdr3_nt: TGTGCCAGCAGCTTAGTAAGTTGGACCTACGAGCAGTACTTC

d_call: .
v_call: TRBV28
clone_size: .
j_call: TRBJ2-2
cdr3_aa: CASSPGGGQSNTGELFF
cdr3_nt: TGTGCCAGCAGTCCCGGGGGGGGACAGTCGAACACCGGGGAGCTGTTTTTT

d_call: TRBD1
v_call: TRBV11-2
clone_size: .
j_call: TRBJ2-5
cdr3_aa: CASSIPIQATGGIEETQYF
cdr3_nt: TGTGCCAGCAGTATACCGATACAAGCGACAGGGGGAATTGAAGAGACCCAGTACTTC

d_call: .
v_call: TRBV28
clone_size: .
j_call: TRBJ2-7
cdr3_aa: CASSSWGFWGYEQYF
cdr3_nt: TGTGCCAGCAGCTCGTGGGGCTTTTGGGGGTACGAGCAGTACTTC

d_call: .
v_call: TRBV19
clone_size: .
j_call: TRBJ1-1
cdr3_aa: CASSITPTGGSEAFF
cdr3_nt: TGTGCCAGTAGTATCACTCCGACAGGAGGGTCTGAAGCTTTCTTT

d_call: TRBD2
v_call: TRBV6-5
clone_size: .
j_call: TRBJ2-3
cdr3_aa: CAGSYQSGGSDTQYF
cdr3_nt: TGTGCCGGCAGTTACCAAAGCGGGGGGTCAGATACGCAGTATTTT

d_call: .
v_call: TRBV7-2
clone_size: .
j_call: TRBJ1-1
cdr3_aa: CASSSLQGYTEAFF
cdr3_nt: TGTGCCAGCAGCTCGCTACAGGGATACACTGAAGCTTTCTTT

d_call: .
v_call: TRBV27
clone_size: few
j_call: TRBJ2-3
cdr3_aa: CASSYGGSTDTQYF
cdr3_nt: TGTGCCAGCAGTTATGGCGGAAGCACAGATACGCAGTATTTT

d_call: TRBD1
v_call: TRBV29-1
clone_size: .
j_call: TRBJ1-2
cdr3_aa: CSVEDLQGALYGYTF
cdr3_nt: TGCAGCGTTGAAGATCTACAGGGGGCACTCTATGGCTACACCTTC

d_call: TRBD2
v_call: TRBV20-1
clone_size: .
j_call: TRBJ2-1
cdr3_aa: CSAWTSLNNEQFF
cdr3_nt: TGCAGTGCGTGGACTAGCCTAAACAATGAGCAGTTCTTC

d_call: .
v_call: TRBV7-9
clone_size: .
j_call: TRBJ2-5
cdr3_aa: CASSRPFDSPETQYF
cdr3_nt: TGTGCCAGCAGCCGCCCCTTCGACAGCCCAGAGACCCAGTACTTC

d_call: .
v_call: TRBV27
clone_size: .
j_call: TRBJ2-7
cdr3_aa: CASSLIREESSYEQYF
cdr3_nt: TGTGCCAGCAGTTTGATAAGGGAGGAGAGCTCCTACGAGCAGTACTTC

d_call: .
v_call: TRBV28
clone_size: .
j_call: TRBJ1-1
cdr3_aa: CASSPPEGGTEAFF
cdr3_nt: TGTGCCAGCAGTCCTCCGGAGGGCGGCACTGAAGCTTTCTTT

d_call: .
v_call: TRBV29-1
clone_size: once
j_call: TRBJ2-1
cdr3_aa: CSVRDSAFYNEQFF
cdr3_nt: TGCAGCGTTCGTGACAGCGCTTTTTACAATGAGCAGTTCTTC

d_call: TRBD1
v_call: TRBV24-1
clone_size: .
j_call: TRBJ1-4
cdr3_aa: CATSAGTDGTTKEKLFF
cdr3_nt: TGTGCCACCAGTGCCGGGACAGACGGGACAACAAAAGAAAAACTGTTTTTT

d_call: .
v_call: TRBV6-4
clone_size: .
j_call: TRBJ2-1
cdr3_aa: CASSDGVAREQFF
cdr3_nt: TGTGCCAGCAGTGACGGGGTCGCCCGAGAGCAGTTCTTC

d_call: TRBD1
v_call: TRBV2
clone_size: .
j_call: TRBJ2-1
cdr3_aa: CASSDGQGAYEQFF
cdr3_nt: TGTGCCAGCAGTGATGGACAGGGGGCATATGAGCAGTTCTTC

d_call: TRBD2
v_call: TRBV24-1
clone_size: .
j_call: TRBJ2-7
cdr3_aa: CATSEGTTLEQYF
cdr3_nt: TGTGCCACCAGTGAAGGGACTACCCTCGAGCAGTACTTC

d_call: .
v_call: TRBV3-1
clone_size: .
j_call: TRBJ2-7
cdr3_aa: CASSQEGPAETISDYEQYF
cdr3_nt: TGTGCCAGCAGCCAAGAGGGGCCGGCAGAAACCATTTCGGACTACGAGCAGTACTTC

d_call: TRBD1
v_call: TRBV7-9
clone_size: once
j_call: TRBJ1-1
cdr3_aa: CASSARTGLNTEAFF
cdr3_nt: TGTGCCAGCAGCGCCCGGACAGGGTTGAACACTGAAGCTTTCTTT

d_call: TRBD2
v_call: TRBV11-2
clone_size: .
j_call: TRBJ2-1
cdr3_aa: CASSLGLAGGGLDEQFF
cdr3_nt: TGTGCCAGCAGCTTAGGGCTAGCGGGAGGCGGGTTGGATGAGCAGTTCTTC